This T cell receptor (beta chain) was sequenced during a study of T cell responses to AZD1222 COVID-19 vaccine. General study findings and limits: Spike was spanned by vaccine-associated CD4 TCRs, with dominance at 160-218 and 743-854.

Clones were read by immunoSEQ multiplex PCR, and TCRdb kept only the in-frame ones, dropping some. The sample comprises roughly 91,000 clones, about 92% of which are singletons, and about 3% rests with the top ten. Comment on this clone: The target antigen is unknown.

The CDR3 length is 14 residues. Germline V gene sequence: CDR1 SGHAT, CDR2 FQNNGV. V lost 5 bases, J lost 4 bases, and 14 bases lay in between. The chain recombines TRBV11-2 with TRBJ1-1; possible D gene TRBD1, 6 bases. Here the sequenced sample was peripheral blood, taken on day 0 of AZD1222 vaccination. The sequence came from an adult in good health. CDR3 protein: CASSRTTGSTEAFF. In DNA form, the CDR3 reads TGTGCCAGCAGCAGAACAACAGGGTCCACTGAAGCTTTCTTT.